These 28 T cell receptor beta chains were all obtained from the same sample, sequenced in a study of somatic mutations in cytotoxic T cells in rheumatoid arthritis. Libraries were prepared by immunoSEQ multiplex PCR; TCRdb keeps only in-frame clonotypes and omits some of them. The table records roughly 700 clones, roughly 74% of them present only once. The source material was CD8+ T cells sorted from blood. These receptors all come from an adult with rheumatoid arthritis.

The chain has TRBV21-1 and TRBJ2-4. TRBV21-1 is an annotated pseudogene. This CDR3 contains 15 residues. CDR3 DNA: TGTGCCAGCAGCGCCCCGCAGGGGGGGAGAAACATTCAGTACTTC. Residues: CASSAPQGGRNIQYF.

The CDR3 spells CASSPRTTPYYGYTF. In DNA form, the CDR3 reads TGTGCCAGCAGCCCTCGGACGACACCATACTATGGCTACACCTTC. This rearrangement joins TRBV5-8 to TRBJ1-2; D gene ambiguous. The CDR3 spans 15 residues. Germline-derived CDR1 and CDR2 are SGHTS and YDEGEE. Trimming left V 4 bases short and J 3 bases short, with 16 bases between.

This chain uses TRBV18 with TRBJ2-5; D is unclear. Germline V CDR1 and CDR2: KGHSH, LQKENI. Trimming shortened V by 4 bases and J by 4 bases, and 10 bases separated the two germline ends. The CDR3 contains 13 residues. The DNA for the CDR3 is TGTGCCAGCTCACTCGGACCGCGAGAGACCCAGTACTTC. Protein product: CASSLGPRETQYF.

This clone has a handful of counts. This chain connects TRBV7-9 to TRBJ1-6; D not certain. The CDR3 loop spans 12 amino acids. Germline assignment: CDR1 SEHNR and CDR2 FQNEAQ (reference sequence). V lost 1 base, J lost 13 bases, and 8 bases lay in between. CDR3 in DNA: TGTGCCAGCAGCTTAGATGGATGGCCCCTCCACTTT. Translation gives CASSLDGWPLHF.

The CDR3 region is CAWTWEARTGELFF. For the CDR3, the DNA is TGTGCCTGGACCTGGGAGGCACGCACCGGGGAGCTGTTTTTT. The chain has TRBV30 and TRBJ2-2; TRBD2 might be the D (6 bases). The germline gives CDR1 GTSNPN, CDR2 SVGIG (reference sequence). Trimming removed 4 bases from V and 4 bases from J, with 13 bases in between. The CDR3 sequence is 14 residues long.

This clone occurred a few times. V gene TRBV2 combines with J gene TRBJ2-4; maybe TRBD2 (6 bases). Per the germline V gene, CDR1 is SNHLY and CDR2 is FYNNEI. The CDR3 consists of 15 residues. V lost 7 bases and J 0 bases, leaving 13 bases between the germline ends. DNA of the CDR3: TGTGCCAGCAAAGCGGGCGGTGGAGCCAAAAACATTCAGTACTTC. Its translation: CASKAGGGAKNIQYF.

This clone was seen more than once but under ten times. This chain uses TRBV7-6 with TRBJ2-7; D is perhaps TRBD1 (6 bases). The CDR3 is 13 residues long. Looked up from germline, CDR1 is SGHVS and CDR2 is FNYEAQ. With 5 bases removed from V and 6 bases from J, the gap between germline ends came to 14 bases. The DNA for the CDR3 is TGTGCCAGCAGCACTTCACAGGGAGCCGAGCAGTACTTC. Protein sequence: CASSTSQGAEQYF.

This clone was recorded a few times. The gene calls are TRBV4-2 and TRBJ2-1; a weak D match, TRBD1 (6 bases). The CDR3 loop spans 15 amino acids. Germline-derived CDR1 and CDR2 are LGHNA and YNFKEQ. V lost 4 bases, J lost 5 bases, and 15 bases lay in between. The chain's CDR3 is CASSPGAGRNNEQFF. Written as DNA, the CDR3 is TGTGCCAGCAGCCCAGGGGCAGGGAGAAACAATGAGCAGTTCTTC.

In this sample, this clone turned up a few times. This rearrangement joins TRBV9 to TRBJ1-2; 8 bases fit TRBD1. V was clipped by 2 bases and J by 7 bases; unmatched bases: 4. The germline gives CDR1 SGDLS, CDR2 YYNGEE. The length of the CDR3 is 13 residues. In DNA form, the CDR3 reads TGTGCCAGCAGCGTGACAGGGGACAGTGGCTACACCTTC. Its protein is CASSVTGDSGYTF. The complete variable domain, with remaining parts taken from reference TRBV9 and TRBJ1-2, reads DSGVTQTPKHLITATGQRVTLRCSPRSGDLSVYWYQQSLDQGLQFLIQYYNGEERAKGNILERFSAQQFPDLHSELNLSSLELGDSALYFCASSVTGDSGYTFGSGTRLTVV.

This chain joins TRBV7-8 and TRBJ1-2, with 9 bases that match TRBD1. V lost 1 base, J lost 8 bases, and 8 bases stayed unmatched. The germline V gene has CDR1 SGHVS and CDR2 FQNEAQ. CDR3 length equals 15 residues. In DNA form, the CDR3 reads TGTGCCAGCAGCTTAGATCTCCGGGACAGGGACGGCTACACCTTC. Amino acid sequence: CASSLDLRDRDGYTF.

The V gene is TRBV6-4, the J gene TRBJ2-6, with D uncertain. V was cut by 0 bases and J by 2 bases, with 5 bases left in between. This CDR3 is 15 amino acids long. Germline CDR1 and CDR2: MRHNA and SNTAGT. The CDR3 protein is CASSDSGAGANVLTF. Here the CDR3 DNA reads TGTGCCAGCAGTGACTCTGGGGCTGGGGCCAACGTCCTGACTTTC.

V gene TRBV11-3 combines with J gene TRBJ1-5; 10 bases agree with TRBD1. Trimming removed 6 bases from V and 2 bases from J; junction bases left unmatched: 4. CDR3 length: 15 residues. The germline V gene encodes CDR1 SGHNT and CDR2 YENEEA. The DNA of the CDR3 is TGTGCCAGCAGTTACGGGACAGGGGGCAATCAGCCCCAGCATTTT. This sequence encodes CASSYGTGGNQPQHF.

The rearrangement joins TRBV9 to TRBJ1-2; 7 bases are shared with TRBD1. V dropped 4 bases and J dropped 1; count of bases not matched to a gene: 4. The CDR3 consists of 14 residues. The germline gives CDR1 SGDLS, CDR2 YYNGEE. CDR3 coding DNA: TGTGCCAGCAGCACAAGACAGGGTAACTATGGCTACACCTTC. The encoded protein is CASSTRQGNYGYTF.

The genes are TRBV9 and TRBJ2-2; D ambiguous. Germline CDR1 and CDR2: SGDLS and YYNGEE. This CDR3 contains 11 residues. V shed 3 bases and J shed 10 bases, with 7 bases lying between them. CDR3 in amino acids: CASSATEELFF. The DNA for the CDR3 is TGTGCCAGCAGCGCTACTGAGGAGCTGTTTTTT.

The chain links TRBV29-1 to TRBJ2-2, with D possibly matching TRBD1 (6 bases). V dropped 0 bases and J dropped 5 bases, with 13 bases sitting between them. The CDR3 has 15 amino acids. The germline V gene has CDR1 SQVTM and CDR2 ANQGSEA. CDR3 loop: CSVEEENRATGELFF. The CDR3 DNA sequence: TGCAGCGTTGAAGAAGAGAACAGGGCTACCGGGGAGCTGTTTTTT.

This clone was observed a few times. CDR3 DNA sequence: TGTGCCAGCACTCGGGAAATTAGCACAGATACGCAGTATTTT. This encodes CASTREISTDTQYF. The genes are TRBV11-1 and TRBJ2-3; tentatively, D is TRBD2 (5 bases). The V and J ends lost 7 bases and 0 bases respectively, with 11 bases between them. Germline V gene data show CDR1 as SGHAT and CDR2 as FQDESV (reference sequence). The CDR3 sequence is 14 residues long.

The chain couples TRBV4-3 to TRBJ2-3; 7 bases are shared with TRBD1. The V gene end was trimmed by 1 base and the J gene end by 11 bases; junction bases not matched to a gene: 6. The germline gives CDR1 LGHNA, CDR2 YSLEER. The CDR3 length is 13 residues. This CDR3 reads CASSQVEGGKQYF. CDR3 DNA: TGCGCCAGCAGCCAAGTGGAAGGGGGCAAGCAGTATTTT.

This sequence joins TRBV7-9 and TRBJ2-3; D possibly corresponds to TRBD1 (5 bases). Deletions cut 5 bases from V and 5 bases from J, with 17 bases between. Looked up from germline, CDR1 is SEHNR and CDR2 is FQNEAQ (reference sequence). CDR3 length: 15 amino acids. For the CDR3, the DNA is TGTGCCAGCAGCACTCGGTCAGGGTTGGGAGATACGCAGTATTTT. Translation: CASSTRSGLGDTQYF.

The chain has TRBV14 and TRBJ1-6, with 9 positions matching TRBD1. This CDR3 is built from 15 residues. V lost 4 bases, J lost 7 bases, and 5 bases stayed unmatched. Germline V gene lookup returns CDR1 SGHDN and CDR2 FVKESK. The CDR3 loop is CASSLDGQGNSPLHF. The CDR3 region has the DNA TGTGCCAGCAGCCTGGATGGACAGGGGAATTCACCCCTCCACTTT.

The V gene is TRBV6-1, the J gene TRBJ2-3; D unresolved. Germline values: CDR1 MNHNS, CDR2 SASEGT. V gave up 2 bases and J gave up 0 bases, with 9 bases separating them. This CDR3 has 15 amino acids. CDR3 nucleotide sequence: TGTGCCAGCAGTGAAATTTCGTCTAGCACAGATACGCAGTATTTT. This sequence encodes CASSEISSSTDTQYF.

The chain joins TRBV25-1 to TRBJ1-4; TRBD1 is a possible D gene (5 bases). Germline values: CDR1 MGHDK, CDR2 SYGVNS. With 3 bases removed from V and 7 bases from J, the gap between germline ends came to 15 bases. The CDR3 loop spans 15 amino acids. CDR3 protein: CASSDWGKSGEKLFF. The CDR3 nucleotides read TGTGCCAGCAGTGATTGGGGGAAGAGCGGTGAAAAACTGTTTTTT.

V usage is TRBV29-1 and J usage is TRBJ1-2; D not certain. V lost 5 bases and J 4 bases, leaving 17 bases between the germline ends. This CDR3 spans 14 amino acids. Germline V gives CDR1 SQVTM, CDR2 ANQGSEA. The CDR3 DNA reads TGCAGCGTTCCCTACGACGAAGGAATCTATGGCTACACCTTC. Residues: CSVPYDEGIYGYTF.

This clone has a handful of counts. This chain connects TRBV4-1 to TRBJ1-2; 12 bases line up with TRBD1. V dropped 4 bases and J dropped 7; count of bases not matched to a gene: 7. Germline assignment: CDR1 MGHRA and CDR2 YSYEKL. The length of the CDR3 is 15 residues. CDR3 amino acids: CASSLGTGGAGGYTF. The CDR3 nucleotides are TGCGCCAGCAGCCTCGGGACAGGGGGCGCGGGTGGCTACACCTTC.

The V gene is TRBV5-6, the J gene TRBJ1-4, with no clear D. The CDR3 is 14 amino acids. The germline V and J ends were trimmed by 1 base and 1 base, with 5 bases remaining between them. Germline CDR1 and CDR2: SGHDT and YYEEEE. The CDR3 region is CASSLSGTNEKLFF. The CDR3 DNA reads TGTGCCAGCAGCTTGTCAGGAACTAATGAAAAACTGTTTTTT. The full variable domain, rest sourced from reference TRBV5-6 and TRBJ1-4, is DAGVTQSPTHLIKTRGQQVTLRCSPKSGHDTVSWYQQALGQGPQFIFQYYEEEERQRGNFPDRFSGHQFPNYSSELNVNALLLGDSALYLCASSLSGTNEKLFFGSGTQLSVL.

The J gene is TRBJ1-2, the V gene TRBV28; 11 bases map to TRBD1. Germline V lookup: CDR1 MDHEN, CDR2 SYDVKM. J was trimmed by 4 bases and V by 6 bases; bases with no gene match: 7. The CDR3 extends over 15 amino acids. The CDR3 here is CASRSWTGGVYGYTF. The CDR3 DNA reads as TGTGCCAGCAGAAGCTGGACAGGGGGCGTCTATGGCTACACCTTC.

This clone was counted a single time. The chain couples TRBV19 to TRBJ2-4, with D possibly matching TRBD1 (6 bases). CDR1 is LNHDA and CDR2 is SQIVND in the germline V gene (reference sequence). CDR3 length equals 15 residues. V lost 6 bases and J 2 bases, leaving 14 bases between the germline ends. As DNA, the CDR3 is TGTGCCAGTAGCCCAGACAGGAACTCCAAAAACATTCAGTACTTC. It is translated as CASSPDRNSKNIQYF.

The V and J genes are TRBV7-9 and TRBJ1-1, with 9 nucleotides matching TRBD1. This CDR3 is built from 16 residues. CDR1 is SEHNR, CDR2 FQNEAQ, per germline (reference sequence). V dropped 6 bases and J dropped 1; count of bases not matched to a gene: 9. CDR3 loop: CASRRPGTGPNTEAFF. In DNA form, the CDR3 reads TGTGCCAGCAGACGTCCCGGGACAGGGCCGAACACTGAAGCTTTCTTT.

As DNA, the CDR3 is TGTGCCAGCAGGGAGGGCGTCCACGAGCAGTACTTC. This codes for CASREGVHEQYF. The chain uses TRBV2 and TRBJ2-7, with a weak D call TRBD2 (6 bases). V dropped 6 bases and J dropped 5 bases, with 11 bases sitting between them. The CDR3 is 12 amino acids. CDR1 and CDR2 (germline): SNHLY, FYNNEI.